A single sample gave rise to the 13 T cell receptor beta chains below, sequenced in a study of radiotherapy plus CTLA-4 blockade in lung cancer. The protocol was immunoSEQ multiplex PCR, while the TCRdb copy is restricted to in-frame clones and leaves out a portion. The table lists about 48,000 clones, more than 75% of them singletons, with 2.5% to 3.5% in the top ten. Sequences were derived from peripheral blood, sampled from a patient treated with radiotherapy plus ipilimumab. The receptor source for this set is a human donor with non-small cell lung cancer who had stable disease on radiotherapy plus ipilimumab.

The genes are TRBV5-1 and TRBJ1-2; 8 nucleotides align to TRBD1. The V and J ends lost 2 bases and 6 bases, in that order; junction bases with no gene match: 9. CDR3 size: 15 residues. CDR1 is SGHRS and CDR2 is YFSETQ in the germline V gene. CDR3 sequence reads: CASSFDRGALDGYTF. CDR3 in DNA: TGCGCCAGCAGCTTCGACAGGGGCGCCCTTGATGGCTACACCTTC.

In nucleotides, the CDR3 is TGCGCCAGCAGCCACAACTCGGGACTAGCTGGCGGGGAGCTGTTTTTT. Its translation: CASSHNSGLAGGELFF. The genes are TRBV4-1 and TRBJ2-2, with TRBD2 matching 9 bases. The CDR3 extends over 16 amino acids. Per germline, CDR1 MGHRA and CDR2 YSYEKL. After removal of 3 bases from V and 7 bases from J, the junction contained 9 bases not matched to a gene.

The J gene is TRBJ1-5, the V gene TRBV6-4; the D gene is possibly TRBD1 (5 bases). Deletions cut 6 bases from V and 4 bases from J, with 19 bases between. CDR1 and CDR2 (germline): MRHNA, SNTAGT. CDR3 length: 16 residues. CDR3 loop: CASRDVTSRDNQPQHF. The CDR3, as DNA: TGTGCCAGCAGAGACGTAACAAGCAGGGATAATCAGCCCCAGCATTTT.

This clone was seen a handful of times. The chain joins TRBV18 to TRBJ2-2; 10 nucleotides align to TRBD2. With 3 bases clipped from V and 4 bases from J, the junction kept 14 bases outside the gene matches. The CDR3 runs 19 residues. CDR1 KGHSH and CDR2 LQKENI come from the germline V gene. CDR3 loop: CASSPFSGRARRGTGELFF. CDR3 bases: TGTGCCAGCTCACCGTTCAGCGGGAGGGCCAGGCGTGGCACCGGGGAGCTGTTTTTT.

V and J are TRBV6-1 and TRBJ1-5; 7 bases are shared with TRBD1. Germline CDR1 MNHNS, CDR2 SASEGT. The V and J ends lost 7 bases and 3 bases, in that order; junction bases with no gene match: 3. The CDR3 is made up of 13 amino acids. For the CDR3, the DNA is TGTGCCAGCACCGGGACAGTCAATCAGCCCCAGCATTTT. Translated: CASTGTVNQPQHF.

The chain has TRBV28 and TRBJ1-1; 8 positions agree with TRBD1. The ends lost 4 bases at V and 4 bases at J; junction bases unmatched: 5. The CDR3 loop spans 14 amino acids. Germline values: CDR1 MDHEN, CDR2 SYDVKM. CDR3 protein: CASSSTGGSTEAFF. In DNA, the CDR3 is TGTGCCAGCAGTTCTACAGGGGGGAGCACTGAAGCTTTCTTT.

The chain has TRBV30 and TRBJ1-2; weak D call: TRBD1 (6 bases). From germline, CDR1 is GTSNPN and CDR2 SVGIG (reference sequence). The length of the CDR3 is 16 residues. Trimming left V 2 bases short and J 2 bases short, with 18 bases between. CDR3 nucleotides: TGTGCCTGGAGTCGCTTACAGGGAACCCTAAACTATGGCTACACCTTC. This codes for CAWSRLQGTLNYGYTF.

A single count supports this clone. V and J are TRBV27 and TRBJ1-5; no clear D. CDR3 length: 14 amino acids. Germline V gene data show CDR1 as MNHEY and CDR2 as SMNVEV (reference sequence). Trimming cost V 0 bases and J 10 bases, with 13 bases left between them. This chain's CDR3 is CASSLSKRSIPQHF. The CDR3, as DNA: TGTGCCAGCAGTTTATCGAAACGGTCAATCCCCCAGCATTTT.

V gene TRBV4-1 combines with J gene TRBJ2-2; 8 nucleotides line up with TRBD2. The germline CDR1 and CDR2 sequences are MGHRA and YSYEKL. The CDR3 is 15 residues long. The V and J ends lost 9 bases and 0 bases, in that order; junction bases with no gene match: 6. CDR3 sequence (DNA): TGCGCCAGTACGAGCGGGGGCACGAACACCGGGGAGCTGTTTTTT. This gives the protein CASTSGGTNTGELFF.

The chain links TRBV10-2 to TRBJ2-3; D is perhaps TRBD2 (5 bases). From germline, CDR1 is WSHSY and CDR2 SAAADI. Trimming removed 5 bases at V and 0 bases at J, with 9 bases between. The CDR3 length is 14 residues. The CDR3 DNA sequence: TGCGCCAGCAGTCCGGAGGTTAGCACAGATACGCAGTATTTT. This translates into CASSPEVSTDTQYF.

The CDR3 is CASSFRDTSYEQYF. CDR3 nucleotide sequence: TGTGCCAGCAGCTTCCGGGACACATCCTACGAGCAGTACTTC. V and J are TRBV11-2 and TRBJ2-7; D is perhaps TRBD1 (6 bases). This CDR3 has 14 amino acids. The V gene lost 3 bases and the J gene lost 1 base, with 10 bases spanning the gap. Germline-derived CDR1 and CDR2 are SGHAT and FQNNGV.

The rearrangement joins TRBV30 to TRBJ2-5, with D perhaps TRBD2 (5 bases). CDR3 size: 17 residues. Germline V lookup: CDR1 GTSNPN, CDR2 SVGIG (reference sequence). The V and J ends lost 0 bases and 0 bases respectively, with 17 bases between them. Here the CDR3 reads CAWSVRWERPDQETQYF. The CDR3 DNA sequence: TGTGCCTGGAGTGTAAGGTGGGAGCGTCCGGACCAAGAGACCCAGTACTTC.

The V call is TRBV28, the J call TRBJ2-1; D is perhaps TRBD1 (7 bases). CDR3 length: 16 amino acids. Germline lookup yields CDR1 MDHEN and CDR2 SYDVKM. V lost 6 bases and J lost 0, with 15 bases in between. Here the CDR3 DNA reads TGTGCCAGCAGGGGCCCAGGGGGGAGCTCCTACAATGAGCAGTTCTTC. Its protein product is CASRGPGGSSYNEQFF.